These 7 T cell receptor beta chains originate from one sample sequenced in a study of beta chain features in type 1 diabetes. TCRB transcripts that were expressed got sequenced, as all of the isolated RNA had been reverse transcribed. The data were produced by immunoSEQ multiplex PCR, yet TCRdb's version contains in-frame clones alone and is incomplete. The sample carries hundreds of thousands of clones, about a sixth recorded once. Input material: naive CD4+ T cells from blood. All receptors derive from a woman under 30 in good health.

This clone was observed a few times. The CDR3 loop reads CASSDPSGLQETQYF. The CDR3 nucleotides read TGTGCCAGCAGTGATCCCTCCGGATTACAAGAGACCCAGTACTTC. This chain connects TRBV25-1 to TRBJ2-5, with unresolved D. There are 15 residues in the CDR3. Trimming pared 3 bases from V and 2 bases from J, leaving 13 bases between. The V gene's germline CDR1 is MGHDK and CDR2 SYGVNS.

This clone has just a few counts. The gene calls are TRBV6-6 and TRBJ1-1, with no clear D. In germline, CDR1 is MNHNY, CDR2 SVGAGI (reference sequence). Trimming pared 10 bases from V and 0 bases from J, leaving 9 bases between. This CDR3 is 12 amino acids long. The DNA for the CDR3 is TGTGCCATAGGACGGTTGAACACTGAAGCTTTCTTT. As protein: CAIGRLNTEAFF.

The chain recombines TRBV5-1 with TRBJ2-7, with D possibly being TRBD2 (5 bases). CDR1 is SGHRS and CDR2 is YFSETQ in the germline V gene. V lost 3 bases to trimming and J lost 2 bases, with 12 bases between them. The CDR3 is made up of 14 amino acids. DNA of the CDR3: TGCGCCAGCAGCTCAACCCCCGGGGCCTACGAGCAGTACTTC. It specifies CASSSTPGAYEQYF.

In this sample, this clone turned up a few times. This chain links TRBV7-2 with TRBJ2-1, with TRBD1 identical over 7 bases. This CDR3 region has 15 residues. V gave up 4 bases and J gave up 7 bases; unmatched junction bases: 10. Germline V gives CDR1 SGHTA, CDR2 FQGNSA. The chain's CDR3 is CASSYRQGPVNEQFF. The DNA for the CDR3 is TGTGCCAGCAGCTACCGACAGGGCCCCGTAAATGAGCAGTTCTTC.

The chain links TRBV9 to TRBJ1-1; maybe TRBD1 (6 bases). Looked up from germline, CDR1 is SGDLS and CDR2 is YYNGEE. Trimming took 0 bases from V and 1 from J, leaving 13 bases between them. The CDR3 is 16 residues long. CDR3: CASSVGPRGRNTEAFF. In DNA form, the CDR3 reads TGTGCCAGCAGCGTAGGACCCAGGGGCCGGAACACTGAAGCTTTCTTT.

The chain recombines TRBV19 with TRBJ2-3; 10 nucleotides agree with TRBD1. CDR3 length: 14 amino acids. Per the germline V gene, CDR1 is LNHDA and CDR2 is SQIVND (reference sequence). Unmatched junction bases numbered 9, after V lost 9 bases and J lost 6 bases. The CDR3 sequence: CASWDGTGVDTQYF. The CDR3, as DNA: TGTGCCAGCTGGGACGGGACAGGGGTGGATACGCAGTATTTT.

The genes are TRBV14 and TRBJ2-1, with D uncertain. V lost 0 bases and J 7 bases, leaving 19 bases between the germline ends. This CDR3 region has 17 residues. In germline, CDR1 is SGHDN, CDR2 FVKESK. In nucleotides, the CDR3 is TGTGCCAGCAGCCAAGAATTTGGTCTAGTAGCCCGTAATGAGCAGTTCTTC. It codes for CASSQEFGLVARNEQFF. The whole variable domain, remainder taken from reference TRBV14 and TRBJ2-1, is EAGVTQFPSHSVIEKGQTVTLRCDPISGHDNLYWYRRVMGKEIKFLLHFVKESKQDESGMPNNRFLAERTGGTYSTLKVQPAELEDSGVYFCASSQEFGLVARNEQFFGPGTRLTVL.